A selection of T cell receptor beta chains follows, all from one sample in a study of blood T cell repertoires in COVID-19. Sequencing was performed with immunoSEQ multiplex PCR; in TCRdb, only in-frame clones are kept and a portion is missing. In the table there are about 250,000 clones, about 86% of which are singletons. The sample comprised peripheral blood. The receptors stem from a man aged 80 or over with acute or convalescent COVID-19. Each CDR3 is given with its conserved first and last residue. Some rows mark clone size as missing; the rest say once, few, many or name a class of expanded clone.

TRBV12-3/TRBV12-4	TRBJ1-5	.	CASSLTREQPQHF
TRBV3-1/TRBV3-2	TRBJ2-5	.	CASSQPHRETQYF
TRBV5-1	TRBJ1-4	.	CASSLGGQSAEKLFF
TRBV18	TRBJ1-5	.	CASSPGQGRSNQPQHF
TRBV11-3	TRBJ2-3	.	CASSTGAITKADTQYF
TRBV18	TRBJ2-3	.	CASSTGLAGGTDTQYF
TRBV12-3/TRBV12-4	TRBJ2-5	.	CASTNQGKETQYF
TRBV6-5	TRBJ1-1	.	CASSTYPRGEAFF
TRBV2	TRBJ2-3	.	CASMTWGADTQYF
TRBV19	TRBJ2-2	.	CASSIRKGTSGSPGELFF
TRBV7-9	TRBJ2-3	few	CASSSTTSGIKDTQYF
TRBV11-3	TRBJ2-5	.	CASSVGEGTQYF
TRBV2	TRBJ2-3	.	CASRTGIRADTQYF
TRBV5-1	TRBJ2-5	.	CASSLEGAFGETQYF
TRBV5-1	TRBJ1-6	.	CASSYREHNSPLHF
TRBV2	TRBJ2-1	.	CASSGTSIYNEQFF
TRBV10-2	TRBJ2-7	.	CASSEGLEYEQYF
TRBV6-1	TRBJ1-1	.	CASSEQGSMNTEAFF
TRBV5-1	TRBJ2-7	.	CASSLAWDRVYEQYF
TRBV28	TRBJ1-4	.	CASSSGAPNEKLFF
TRBV30	TRBJ2-2	few	CAWSVFEGRTGELFF
TRBV5-1	TRBJ2-5	.	CASSLTSGVETQYF
TRBV2	TRBJ1-1	.	CASRSTGTSNTEAFF
TRBV5-1	TRBJ2-5	.	CASSLGSPQETQYF
TRBV7-2	TRBJ2-1	once	CASSSGQAPSYNEQFF
TRBV5-1	TRBJ1-1	.	CASSIQGADTEAFF
TRBV5-1	TRBJ2-3	.	CASSLGGRTDTQYF
TRBV28	TRBJ2-1	.	CASSLPSGISYNEQFF
TRBV2	TRBJ2-5	.	CAALRGVGETQYF
TRBV28	TRBJ2-3	.	CASIPGGPYASTDTQYF
TRBV6-5	TRBJ1-3	.	CASRPGQRGNTIYF
TRBV5-1	TRBJ2-1	.	CASFPGTAYNEQFF
TRBV5-1	TRBJ2-2	.	CASSLGQSDTGELFF
TRBV28	TRBJ2-2	.	CASSLPRQGAGGELFF
TRBV7-2	TRBJ2-7	.	CASSTGGGSEQYF
TRBV10-3	TRBJ2-2	.	CAISGGTTGTSRGTGELFF